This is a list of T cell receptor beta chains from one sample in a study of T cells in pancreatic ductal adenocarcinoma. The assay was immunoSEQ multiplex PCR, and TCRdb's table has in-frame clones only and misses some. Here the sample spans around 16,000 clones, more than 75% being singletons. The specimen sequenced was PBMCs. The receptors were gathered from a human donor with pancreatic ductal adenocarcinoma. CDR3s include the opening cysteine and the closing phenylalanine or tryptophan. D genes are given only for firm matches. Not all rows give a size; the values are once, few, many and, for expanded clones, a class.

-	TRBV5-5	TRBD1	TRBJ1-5	TGTGCCAGCAGCTTGTCCGGGACAGGTGCCGTGAATAGGCCCCAGCATTTT	CASSLSGTGAVNRPQHF
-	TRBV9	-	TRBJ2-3	TGTGCCAGCAGCGTAGCTTCTTGGGGGGCAGATACGCAGTATTTT	CASSVASWGADTQYF
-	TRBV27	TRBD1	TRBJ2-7	TGTGCCAGCAGTTTATCGCCTGGGACAGGCCGGGTCGAGCAGTACTTC	CASSLSPGTGRVEQYF
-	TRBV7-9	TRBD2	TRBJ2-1	TGTGCCAGCAGCGGTGGGGGGGGATACAATGAGCAGTTCTTC	CASSGGGGYNEQFF
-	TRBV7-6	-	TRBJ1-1	TGTGCCAGCAGCTTAGCAGTGAACATGAACACTGAAGCTTTCTTT	CASSLAVNMNTEAFF
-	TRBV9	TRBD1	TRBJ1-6	TGTGCCAGCAGCGTAGCTTGGGGGACAGGGAATTCACCCCTCCACTTT	CASSVAWGTGNSPLHF
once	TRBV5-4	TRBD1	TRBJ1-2	TGTGCCAGCAGCCGATGGACAGGGACAGGGGGTCAGGATGGCTACACCTTC	CASSRWTGTGGQDGYTF
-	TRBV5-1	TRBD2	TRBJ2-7	TGCGCCAGCAGTACAAGCGGGGGCCACTACGAGCAGTACTTC	CASSTSGGHYEQYF
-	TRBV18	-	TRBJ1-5	TGTGCCAGCTCACCACAAAGCAGTTATAGCAATCAGCCCCAGCATTTT	CASSPQSSYSNQPQHF
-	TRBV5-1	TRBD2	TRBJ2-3	TGCGCCAGCAGCTGGGGACTAGCGGGATCTAGCACAGATACGCAGTATTTT	CASSWGLAGSSTDTQYF
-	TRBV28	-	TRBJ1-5	TGTGCCAGCAAAGGAGGGGGGGGTGATCAGCCCCAGCATTTT	CASKGGGGDQPQHF
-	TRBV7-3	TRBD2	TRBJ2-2	TGTGCCAGCAGCTTAGGTAGCGGGGGTCCGAGCACCGGGGAGCTGTTTTTT	CASSLGSGGPSTGELFF
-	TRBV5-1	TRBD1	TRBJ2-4	TGCGCCAGCAGCCGGGACAGGGGAGACATTCAGTACTTC	CASSRDRGDIQYF
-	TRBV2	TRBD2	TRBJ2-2	TGTGCCAGCAGTGAAGCGGGGACTAGCGGGAGAGCGAACACCGGGGAGCTGTTTTTT	CASSEAGTSGRANTGELFF
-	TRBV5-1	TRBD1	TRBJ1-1	TGCGCCAGCAGCCGGGGACAGGGGAACACTGAAGCTTTCTTT	CASSRGQGNTEAFF
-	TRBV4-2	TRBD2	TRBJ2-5	TGTGCCAGCAGCCAAGCCCGGACTAGCGGGGGGGTCTTCCAGTACTTC	CASSQARTSGGVFQYF
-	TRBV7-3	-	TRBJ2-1	TGTGCCAGCACCGACCGGAGCTCCTACAATGAGCAGTTCTTC	CASTDRSSYNEQFF
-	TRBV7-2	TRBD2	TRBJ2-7	TGTGCCAGCAGCTTAGTGGTTAGCGGGTTCCCCTACGAGCAGTACTTC	CASSLVVSGFPYEQYF
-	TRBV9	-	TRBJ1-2	TGTGCCAGCAGTCCACGTGGCACACAGGATTATGGCTACACCTTC	CASSPRGTQDYGYTF
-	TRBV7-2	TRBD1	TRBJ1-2	TGTGCCAGCAGCTTAGTCGGGACAGGGGGCGCGGACTATGGCTACACCTTC	CASSLVGTGGADYGYTF
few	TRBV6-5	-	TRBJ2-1	TGTGCCAGCACCGGGCGGCAGAGCTCCTACAATGAGCAGTTCTTC	CASTGRQSSYNEQFF
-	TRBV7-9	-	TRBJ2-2	TGTGCCAGCATGGCGCGGGACACCGGGGAGCTGTTTTTT	CASMARDTGELFF
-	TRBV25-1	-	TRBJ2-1	TGTGCCAGCCGGGGTGCCGGGGAAAGGTACAATGAGCAGTTCTTC	CASRGAGERYNEQFF
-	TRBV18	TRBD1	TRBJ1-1	TGTGCCAGCTCACCACGGGGACAGGGGGCCACGAACACTGAAGCTTTCTTT	CASSPRGQGATNTEAFF
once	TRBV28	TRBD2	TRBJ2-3	TGTGCCAGCACCCCGCTCGCGGGAGGGGTAATGGGCACAGATACGCAGTATTTT	CASTPLAGGVMGTDTQYF
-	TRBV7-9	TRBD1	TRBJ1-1	TGTGCCAGCAGCGCTGACGTAGGGGGCATGAACACTGAAGCTTTCTTT	CASSADVGGMNTEAFF
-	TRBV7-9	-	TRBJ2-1	TGTGCCAGCAGCTTAGGGGCAGCTGAGCAGTTCTTC	CASSLGAAEQFF
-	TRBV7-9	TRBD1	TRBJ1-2	TGTGCCAGCAGCTGGACAGGGTCCCATGGCTACACCTTC	CASSWTGSHGYTF
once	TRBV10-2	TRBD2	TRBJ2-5	TGCGCCAGCAGTAGGACTAGCGGGGAGCTCCAAGAGACCCAGTACTTC	CASSRTSGELQETQYF
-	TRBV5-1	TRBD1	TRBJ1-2	TGCGCCAGCAGCTTGGCCGGCAGGGGGCTTAACTATGGCTACACCTTC	CASSLAGRGLNYGYTF
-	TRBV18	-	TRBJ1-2	TGTGCCAGCTCACCGTCCAGGGACTTCAATGGCTACACCTTC	CASSPSRDFNGYTF
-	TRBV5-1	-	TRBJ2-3	TGCGCCAGCAGCTTGGCGGGAGATACGCAGTATTTT	CASSLAGDTQYF
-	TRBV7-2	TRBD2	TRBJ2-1	TGTGCCAGCAGCTTAGAGGGGACTAGCGGGAGGTTTTACAATGAGCAGTTCTTC	CASSLEGTSGRFYNEQFF
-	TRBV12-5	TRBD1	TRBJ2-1	TGTGCTAGTGGGGGGAGACAGGGGCTCTACAATGAGCAGTTCTTC	CASGGRQGLYNEQFF
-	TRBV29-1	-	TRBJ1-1	TGCAGCGTTGAAGATCAAACGTGGACAGTCGGATTACTGAACACTGAAGCTTTCTTT	CSVEDQTWTVGLLNTEAFF
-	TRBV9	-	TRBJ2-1	TGTGCCAGCAGAGACAGCCGGGACCAGCTTCACAATGAGCAGTTCTTC	CASRDSRDQLHNEQFF
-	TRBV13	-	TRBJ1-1	TGTGCCAGCAGCCAAACTCCGGGGGCGTTCACTGAAGCTTTCTTT	CASSQTPGAFTEAFF
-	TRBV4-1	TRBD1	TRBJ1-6	TGCGCCAGCAGCCAAGAGGGACAGGGCAGCTCCTATAATTCACCCCTCCACTTT	CASSQEGQGSSYNSPLHF
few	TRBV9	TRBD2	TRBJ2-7	TGTGCCAGCAGCGTAATTGGTAGCGGGGAGCAGTACTTC	CASSVIGSGEQYF
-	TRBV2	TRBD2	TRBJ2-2	TGTGCCAGCAGTGGTGGACTAGCGGCAAGCACCGGGGAGCTGTTTTTT	CASSGGLAASTGELFF
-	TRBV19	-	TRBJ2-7	TGTGCCAGTAAGCCGTCAGCAGGTTCTCTGGGCGAGCAGTACTTC	CASKPSAGSLGEQYF
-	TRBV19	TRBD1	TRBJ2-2	TGTGCCAGTAGTTTCCGGGACAGGGGGCTTATCTTCCCCGGGGAGCTGTTTTTT	CASSFRDRGLIFPGELFF
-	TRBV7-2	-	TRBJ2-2	TGTGCCAGCAGCTTAGGGGGACATGCGAACACCGGGGAGCTGTTTTTT	CASSLGGHANTGELFF
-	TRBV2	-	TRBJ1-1	TGTGCCAGCAGTTCCCTGATGAACACTGAAGCTTTCTTT	CASSSLMNTEAFF
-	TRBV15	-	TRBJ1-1	TGTGCCACCAGCAGAGATAGTGGGGGGAACACTGAAGCTTTCTTT	CATSRDSGGNTEAFF
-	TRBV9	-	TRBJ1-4	TGTGCCAGCAGCTTTCACGGCGGGGGGGCGCTAGTTAATGAAAAACTGTTTTTT	CASSFHGGGALVNEKLFF
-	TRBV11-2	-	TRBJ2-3	TGTGCCAGCAGCTTCTTTGGGGGCACAGATACGCAGTATTTT	CASSFFGGTDTQYF
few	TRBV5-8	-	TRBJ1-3	TGTGCCAGCAGCTTGGAAGTATCCCACTCTGGAAACACCATATATTTT	CASSLEVSHSGNTIYF
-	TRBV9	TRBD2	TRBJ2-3	TGTGCCAGCAGCGAACGGACTAGCGGGGGAACAGATACGCAGTATTTT	CASSERTSGGTDTQYF
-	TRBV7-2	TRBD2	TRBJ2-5	TGTGCCAGCAGCTTAGATGGTAGCGGGGGAGAGACCCAGTACTTC	CASSLDGSGGETQYF
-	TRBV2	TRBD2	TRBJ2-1	TGTGCCAGCAGCGGACTGGTTAGCGGGGGGCTTAGCTCCTACAATGAGCAGTTCTTC	CASSGLVSGGLSSYNEQFF
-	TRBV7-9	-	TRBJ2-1	TGTGCCAGCAGCTTACCTCCGAGGTTTGGCAATGAGCAGTTCTTC	CASSLPPRFGNEQFF
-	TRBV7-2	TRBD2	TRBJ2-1	TGTGCCAGCAGCTCGGGACTAGCGGGAGCTTCCTACAATGAGCAGTTCTTC	CASSSGLAGASYNEQFF
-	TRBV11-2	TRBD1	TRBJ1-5	TGTGCCAGCAGCTTAGATCAAGGACAGGGGGCTCGTTTTCAGCCCCAGCATTTT	CASSLDQGQGARFQPQHF